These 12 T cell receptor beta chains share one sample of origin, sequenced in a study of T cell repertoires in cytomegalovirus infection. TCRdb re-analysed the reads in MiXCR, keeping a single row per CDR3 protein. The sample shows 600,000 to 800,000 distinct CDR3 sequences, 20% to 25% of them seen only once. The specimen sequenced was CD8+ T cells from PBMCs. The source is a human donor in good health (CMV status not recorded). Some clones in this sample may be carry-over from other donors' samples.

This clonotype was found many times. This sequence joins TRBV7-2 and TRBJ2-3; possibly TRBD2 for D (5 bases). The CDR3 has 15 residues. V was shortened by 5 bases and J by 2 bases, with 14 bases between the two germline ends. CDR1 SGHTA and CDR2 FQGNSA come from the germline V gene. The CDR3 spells CASSPEAVFTDTQYF. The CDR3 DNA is TGTGCCAGCAGCCCGGAGGCAGTATTCACAGATACGCAGTATTTT.

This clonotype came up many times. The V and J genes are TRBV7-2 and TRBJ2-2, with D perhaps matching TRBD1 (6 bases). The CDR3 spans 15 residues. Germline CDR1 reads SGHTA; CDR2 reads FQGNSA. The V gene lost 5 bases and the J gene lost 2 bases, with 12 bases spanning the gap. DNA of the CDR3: TGTGCCAGCAGCCCCTGGACAGATAACACCGGGGAGCTGTTTTTT. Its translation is CASSPWTDNTGELFF. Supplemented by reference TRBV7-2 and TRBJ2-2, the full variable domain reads GAGVSQSPSNKVTEKGKDVELRCDPISGHTALYWYRQSLGQGLEFLIYFQGNSAPDKSGLPSDRFSAERTGGSVSTLTIQRTQQEDSAVYLCASSPWTDNTGELFFGEGSRLTVL.

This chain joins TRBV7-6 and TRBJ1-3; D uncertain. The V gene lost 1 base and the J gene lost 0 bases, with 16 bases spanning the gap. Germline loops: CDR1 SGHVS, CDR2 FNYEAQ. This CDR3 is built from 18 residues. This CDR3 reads CASSLGQIGRTSGNTIYF. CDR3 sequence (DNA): TGTGCCAGCAGCTTAGGCCAGATCGGACGGACCTCTGGAAACACCATATATTTT.

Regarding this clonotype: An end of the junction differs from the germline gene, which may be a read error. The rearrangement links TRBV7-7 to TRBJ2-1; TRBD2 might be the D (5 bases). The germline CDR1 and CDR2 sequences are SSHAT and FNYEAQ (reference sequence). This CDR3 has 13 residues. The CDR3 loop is CASSLIRGNEQFF. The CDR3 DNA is TGTGCTAGCAGCTTGATACGCGGGAATGAGCAGTTCTTC.

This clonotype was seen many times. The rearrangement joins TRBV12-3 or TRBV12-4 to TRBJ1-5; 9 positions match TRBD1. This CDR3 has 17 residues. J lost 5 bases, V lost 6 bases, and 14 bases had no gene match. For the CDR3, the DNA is TGTGCCAGCAGCCTCGGACGCCGGGACAGGGCGGATCAGCCCCAGCATTTT. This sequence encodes CASSLGRRDRADQPQHF.

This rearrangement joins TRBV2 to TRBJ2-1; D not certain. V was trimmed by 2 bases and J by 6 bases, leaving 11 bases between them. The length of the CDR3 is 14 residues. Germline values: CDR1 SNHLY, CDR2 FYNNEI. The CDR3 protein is CASSEWSGPNEQFF. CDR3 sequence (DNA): TGTGCCAGCAGTGAATGGTCAGGCCCCAATGAGCAGTTCTTC.

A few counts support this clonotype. The CDR3 DNA is TGTGCCAGCAGCAACAGGGGGCGGACTGAAGCTTTCTTT. Translation gives CASSNRGRTEAFF. This chain links TRBV7-9 with TRBJ1-1, with 9 bases identical to TRBD1. V was clipped by 5 bases and J by 5 bases; unmatched bases: 3. This CDR3 contains 13 residues. The germline CDR1 and CDR2 sequences are SEHNR and FQNEAQ (reference sequence).

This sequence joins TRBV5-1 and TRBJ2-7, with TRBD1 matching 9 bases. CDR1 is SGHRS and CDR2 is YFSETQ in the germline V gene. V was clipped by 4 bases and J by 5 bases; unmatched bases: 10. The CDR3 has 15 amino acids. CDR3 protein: CASSTTSGQGHEQYF. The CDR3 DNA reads TGCGCCAGCAGCACAACGTCGGGACAGGGTCACGAGCAGTACTTC.

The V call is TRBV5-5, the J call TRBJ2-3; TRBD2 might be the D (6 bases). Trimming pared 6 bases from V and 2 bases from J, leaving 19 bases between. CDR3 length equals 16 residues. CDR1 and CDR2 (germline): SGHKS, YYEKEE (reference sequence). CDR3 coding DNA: TGTGCCAGCAACTCTTCGTTCCTGGGACTCACAGATACGCAGTATTTT. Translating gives CASNSSFLGLTDTQYF.

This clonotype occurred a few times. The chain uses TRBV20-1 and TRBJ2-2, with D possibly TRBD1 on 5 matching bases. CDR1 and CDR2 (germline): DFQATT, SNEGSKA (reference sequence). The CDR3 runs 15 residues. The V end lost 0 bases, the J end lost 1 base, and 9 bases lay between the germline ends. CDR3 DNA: TGCAGTGCTAGAGATTTCACAGGGAACACCGGGGAGCTGTTTTTT. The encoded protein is CSARDFTGNTGELFF.

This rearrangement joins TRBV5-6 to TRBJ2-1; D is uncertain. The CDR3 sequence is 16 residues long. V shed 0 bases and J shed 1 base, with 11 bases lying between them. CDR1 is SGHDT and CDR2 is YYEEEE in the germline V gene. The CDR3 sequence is CASSLVEGLSYNEQFF. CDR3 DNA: TGTGCCAGCAGCTTGGTCGAAGGCCTATCCTACAATGAGCAGTTCTTC.

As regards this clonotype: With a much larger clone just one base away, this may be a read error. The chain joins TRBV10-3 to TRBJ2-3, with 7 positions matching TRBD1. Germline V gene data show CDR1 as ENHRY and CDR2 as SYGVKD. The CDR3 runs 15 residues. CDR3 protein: CDINTEGGLPDTQYF. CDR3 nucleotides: TGTGACATCAACACGGAAGGGGGCCTCCCAGATACGCAGTATTTT.